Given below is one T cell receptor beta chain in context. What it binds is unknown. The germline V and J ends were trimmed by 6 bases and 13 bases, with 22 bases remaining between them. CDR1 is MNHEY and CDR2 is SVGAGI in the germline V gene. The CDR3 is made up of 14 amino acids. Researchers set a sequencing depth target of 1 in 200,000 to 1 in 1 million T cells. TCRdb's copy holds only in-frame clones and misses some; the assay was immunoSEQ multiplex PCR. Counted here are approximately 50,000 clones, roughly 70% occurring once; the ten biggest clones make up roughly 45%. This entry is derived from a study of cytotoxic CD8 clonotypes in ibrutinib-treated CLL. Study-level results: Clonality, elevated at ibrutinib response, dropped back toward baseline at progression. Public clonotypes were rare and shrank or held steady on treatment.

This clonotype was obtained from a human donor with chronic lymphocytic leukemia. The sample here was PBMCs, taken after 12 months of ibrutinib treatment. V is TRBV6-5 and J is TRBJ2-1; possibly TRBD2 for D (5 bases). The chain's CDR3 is CASSRNYPRTDQFF. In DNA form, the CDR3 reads TGTGCCAGCAGCCGCAACTACCCCCGGACTGATCAGTTCTTC.